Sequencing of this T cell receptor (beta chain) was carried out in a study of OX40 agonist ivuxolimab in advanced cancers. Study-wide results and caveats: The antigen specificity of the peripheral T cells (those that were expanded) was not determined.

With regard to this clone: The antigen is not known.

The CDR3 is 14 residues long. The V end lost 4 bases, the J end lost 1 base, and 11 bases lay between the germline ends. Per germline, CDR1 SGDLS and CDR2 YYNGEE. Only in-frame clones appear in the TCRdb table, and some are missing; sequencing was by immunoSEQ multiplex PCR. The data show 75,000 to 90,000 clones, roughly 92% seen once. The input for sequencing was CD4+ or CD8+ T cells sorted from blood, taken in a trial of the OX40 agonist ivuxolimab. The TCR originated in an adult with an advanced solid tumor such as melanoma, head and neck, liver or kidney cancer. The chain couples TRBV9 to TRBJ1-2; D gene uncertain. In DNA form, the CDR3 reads TGTGCCAGCAGCAGCTGGTCCAATAACTATGGCTACACCTTC. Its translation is CASSSWSNNYGYTF.